This TCR beta chain was recovered during a study of T cell responses to AZD1222 COVID-19 vaccine. The study's findings and limits: Only after the peak T cell response were repertoires sampled. In a largely white British group with more females than males, clonal diversity was possibly underestimated. Compared with day 0, the breadth and depth of the Spike-specific TCR repertoire rose significantly after two doses of AZD1222.

Notes on this clone: What it binds is unknown. At one of its ends the junction is not consistent with the germline gene, which may arise from a read error.

Libraries were prepared by immunoSEQ multiplex PCR; TCRdb keeps only in-frame clonotypes and omits some of them. The data show about 78,000 clones, almost 90% seen once. Germline values: CDR1 MDHEN, CDR2 SYDVKM. This CDR3 region has 16 residues. The rearrangement joins TRBV28 to TRBJ1-2; 8 bases match TRBD1. The sequencing here drew on peripheral blood, taken 28 days after the second AZD1222 dose. This clonotype was sampled from an adult who received the AZD1222 COVID-19 vaccine. In nucleotides, the CDR3 is TGTGCCAGCAGTTTTGGACAGGGATGGTCTAATTATGGCTACACCTTC. It translates to CASSFGQGWSNYGYTF.